This T cell receptor (beta chain) was obtained from a study of CD8 T cells in Susac syndrome. Of note for this clonotype: The target antigen is unknown.

Findings and caveats of the study: Maximal CD8+ clonal expansion in Susac was observed within TEMRA cells and among active patients.

cDNA came from around 0.5 to 1 ug RNA primed by random hexamers. Each CDR3 protein is one row after TCRdb ran MiXCR on the immunoSEQ multiplex PCR reads. The sample comprises around 170,000 distinct CDR3 sequences, approximately 95% of which are singletons, and approximately 0.16% rests with the top ten. Germline CDR1 and CDR2: DFQATT and SNEGSKA (reference sequence). The CDR3 contains 17 residues. V lost 8 bases and J lost 1, with 27 bases in between. Sample: CD8+ T cells from PBMCs. This chain connects TRBV20-1 to TRBJ2-7; D is possibly TRBD1 (7 bases). The sequence came from a human donor with Susac syndrome. The CDR3 DNA sequence: TGCAGTCTCCTGCGGGACAGTGACTTGTACAATTCCTACGAGCAGTACTTC. It encodes CSLLRDSDLYNSYEQYF.